This T cell receptor (beta chain) was documented in a study of blood T cell repertoires in COVID-19. Whole-study context: T cells, B-cell-depleted T cells, or PBMCs provided the cDNA or gDNA that served as material.

Profiling relied on immunoSEQ multiplex PCR, and the TCRdb table lists in-frame clones only, not all of them. The sample contains about 300,000 clones, about nine tenths of which appear only once. The sample was peripheral blood. This TCR was sampled from a woman in her 30s with COVID-19, enrolled during active disease.

The CDR3 reads CASSEGQGYPYNSPLHF. The DNA for the CDR3 is TGTGCCAGCAGCGAGGGACAGGGGTACCCCTATAATTCACCCCTCCACTTT. This rearrangement joins TRBV9 to TRBJ1-6, with 10 nucleotides matching TRBD1. There are 17 residues in the CDR3. The germline V gene has CDR1 SGDLS and CDR2 YYNGEE. The V and J ends lost 3 bases and 2 bases, in that order; junction bases with no gene match: 5.